Detailed here is one TCR beta chain. The antigen remains undetermined. The repertoire was sequenced with immunoSEQ multiplex PCR; TCRdb's copy has only in-frame clones and lacks some. This sample has more than 75,000 clones; approximately 93% occur once, and the top ten carry 0.55% to 0.75%. This specimen comes from a study of cytomegalovirus exposure and HLA in healthy donors. Notes on the study in general: The study recorded 160 or so TCR beta chains that were cytomegalovirus-associated. Later, an analysis found that TCR clusters from the first cohort tended to co-occur in the 95 to 150 validation repertoires. A few CMV-associated chains were confirmed in vitro to be specific for CMV antigens.

Separate from the roughly 630-subject first cohort was the approximately 120-subject validation cohort, to which the donors belonged. The CDR3 covers 18 residues. Looked up from germline, CDR1 is SGHDN and CDR2 is FVKESK. V shed 1 base, J shed 4 bases, and the junction held 13 bases outside the gene matches. This TCR came from a young man in good health and CMV-seronegative. Specimen: PBMCs. The chain is built from TRBV14 and TRBJ1-2, with 9 positions matching TRBD1. The CDR3 here is CASSQAMPGTGTIYGYTF. CDR3 in DNA: TGTGCCAGCAGCCAAGCAATGCCTGGGACAGGGACCATCTATGGCTACACCTTC.